Sequencing of this TCR beta chain was carried out in a study of vaccination and CD4 T cells after COVID-19. Study-wide context: Control cultures were given a CEFX pool, an HIV-1 Nef pool, or no peptide.

To note about this clonotype: Its antigen is still unknown.

Findings of the study overall: SARS-CoV-2-reactive clonotypes rose nonsignificantly, with the median going from around 20 to 38.

The treatment denotes: roughly ten-day PBMC culture with coronavirus spike peptide pools or control peptides (ViraFEST assay). This CDR3 spans 13 amino acids. V lost 4 bases and J lost 0, with 9 bases in between. Per the germline V gene, CDR1 is SQVTM and CDR2 is ANQGSEA. The Oncomine TCR Beta short-read assay sequenced DNA from cultured CD4+ T cells. From the PCR reads, TCRdb called clonotypes with MiXCR, one entry per CDR3 protein. This sample has about 14,000 distinct CDR3 sequences, with just under 30% found just once. This rearrangement joins TRBV29-1 to TRBJ1-1; no clear D gene. The sample here was CD4+ T cells from blood, cultured in vitro, taken before SARS-CoV-2 vaccination. The source is a human donor who received a COVID-19 vaccine. The CDR3 DNA is TGCAGCGTTGGTCGCCAGATGAACACTGAAGCTTTCTTT. It is translated as CSVGRQMNTEAFF.